The 30 T cell receptor beta chains listed next were all sequenced from one sample in a study of T cell responses to AZD1222 COVID-19 vaccine. Measured with immunoSEQ multiplex PCR; TCRdb has only the in-frame clones, and not every one. The sample shows about 88,000 clones, about 89% of them seen only once. The specimen comprised peripheral blood, sampled on day 0 of AZD1222 vaccination. The receptors here all came from an adult in good health.

The chain recombines TRBV6-2 or TRBV6-3 with TRBJ1-1; 7 bases map to TRBD1. J gave up 0 bases and V 5 bases, and 9 bases lay outside the gene matches. The CDR3 has 16 residues. Germline V gene lookup returns CDR1 MNHEY and CDR2 SVGEGT. The CDR3 spells CASSARQGEMNTEAFF. As DNA, the CDR3 is TGTGCCAGCAGTGCGAGACAGGGAGAGATGAACACTGAAGCTTTCTTT.

This clone came up once. V is TRBV15 and J is TRBJ2-1, with a tentative D call TRBD2 (6 bases). Trimming pared 1 base from V and 5 bases from J, leaving 9 bases between. The length of the CDR3 is 14 residues. From germline, CDR1 is LNHNV and CDR2 YYDKDF (reference sequence). The CDR3 DNA sequence: TGTGCCACCAGCAGAGTCTGGGGGGACAATGAGCAGTTCTTC. This codes for CATSRVWGDNEQFF.

V gene TRBV10-3 combines with J gene TRBJ1-2; D gene uncertain. V was cut by 3 bases and J by 0 bases, with 11 bases left in between. CDR1 and CDR2 (germline): ENHRY, SYGVKD. The CDR3 is 15 amino acids. CDR3 DNA sequence: TGTGCCATCAGTGAAGAGGGCAGCTCTAACTATGGCTACACCTTC. This codes for CAISEEGSSNYGYTF.

The rearrangement joins TRBV6-2 or TRBV6-3 to TRBJ2-1; 9 nucleotides align to TRBD2. Germline-derived CDR1 and CDR2 are MNHEY and SVGEGT. This CDR3 has 16 amino acids. Trimming cost V 0 bases and J 2 bases; bases outside gene matches: 2. In nucleotides, the CDR3 is TGTGCCAGCAGTTACTCTAGCGGGAGAGCCTACAATGAGCAGTTCTTC. Translating gives CASSYSSGRAYNEQFF.

The chain joins TRBV13 to TRBJ1-2; the D is unclear. Germline CDR1 is PRHDT and CDR2 is FYEKMQ (reference sequence). Trimming stripped 3 bases from V and 4 bases from J, with 9 bases between. The CDR3 spans 13 residues. The CDR3 here is CASSLPGAYGYTF. In DNA, the CDR3 is TGTGCCAGCAGCTTGCCGGGAGCCTATGGCTACACCTTC.

This chain joins TRBV12-3 or TRBV12-4 and TRBJ2-1; D unclear. This CDR3 has 13 residues. With 3 bases removed from V and 5 bases from J, the gap between germline ends came to 8 bases. This chain's CDR3 is CASSLVRDNEQFF. In DNA, the CDR3 is TGTGCCAGCAGTTTGGTCCGGGACAATGAGCAGTTCTTC.

This sequence joins TRBV19 and TRBJ2-1; D unresolved. Germline loops: CDR1 LNHDA, CDR2 SQIVND (reference sequence). The CDR3 consists of 17 residues. V was cut by 4 bases and J by 6 bases, with 22 bases left in between. In nucleotides, the CDR3 is TGTGCCAGTAGTACCGAAACGACGTCGACCTTGTCCAATGAGCAGTTCTTC. Its translation is CASSTETTSTLSNEQFF.

The chain is built from TRBV3-1 (or the pseudogene TRBV3-2) and TRBJ1-1; 8 bases agree with TRBD1. The CDR3 sequence is 15 residues long. Trimming cost V 4 bases and J 5 bases; bases outside gene matches: 9. Per germline, CDR1 LGHDT and CDR2 YNNKEL (reference sequence). The CDR3 DNA reads TGTGCCAGCAGCCCAGGACAGGGTAGAAAGACTGAAGCTTTCTTT. Its translation is CASSPGQGRKTEAFF.

The chain joins TRBV6-2 or TRBV6-3 to TRBJ2-2, with a weak D call TRBD2 (6 bases). This CDR3 is 15 amino acids long. The germline V and J ends were trimmed by 0 bases and 5 bases, with 10 bases remaining between them. Germline CDR1 is MNHEY and CDR2 is SVGEGT. The chain's CDR3 is CASSYSDYLTGELFF. CDR3 nucleotide sequence: TGTGCCAGCAGTTACTCGGACTACTTAACCGGGGAGCTGTTTTTT.

The V gene is TRBV7-2, the J gene TRBJ2-7; D possibly matches TRBD1 or TRBD2 (5 bases each). V dropped 3 bases and J dropped 0 bases, with 15 bases sitting between them. Germline CDR1 is SGHTA and CDR2 is FQGNSA. The CDR3 length is 16 residues. As DNA, the CDR3 is TGTGCCAGCAGCTTGCTGGGGACCGAGAGCTCCTACGAGCAGTACTTC. It translates to CASSLLGTESSYEQYF.

V usage is TRBV19 and J usage is TRBJ2-3; 11 bases map to TRBD2. Germline CDR1 reads LNHDA; CDR2 reads SQIVND (reference sequence). The CDR3 covers 15 residues. With 6 bases clipped from V and 4 bases from J, the junction kept 6 bases outside the gene matches. DNA for the CDR3: TGTGCCAGTAGCCTGGGACTAGCGGTCCCAGATACGCAGTATTTT. Protein: CASSLGLAVPDTQYF.

This sequence joins TRBV7-3 and TRBJ1-1, with 7 bases that match TRBD1. V lost 5 bases, J lost 7 bases, and 7 bases stayed unmatched. The CDR3 sequence is 13 residues long. Germline CDR1 is SGHTA and CDR2 is FQGTGA. The CDR3 DNA follows: TGTGCCAGCAGCAGAACAGGGGACGTTGAAGCTTTCTTT. It is translated as CASSRTGDVEAFF.

This rearrangement joins TRBV3-1 (or the pseudogene TRBV3-2) to TRBJ2-3; 11 nucleotides match TRBD2. Germline V gene sequence: CDR1 LGHDT, CDR2 YNNKEL (reference sequence). V was clipped by 4 bases and J by 4 bases; unmatched bases: 10. The CDR3 length is 17 residues. CDR3 loop: CASSPLRGLADSDTQYF. CDR3 nucleotide sequence: TGTGCCAGCAGCCCACTACGGGGACTAGCGGACTCAGATACGCAGTATTTT.

The chain carries TRBV20-1 and TRBJ2-3; 9 bases are shared with TRBD2. J was trimmed by 5 bases and V by 3 bases; bases with no gene match: 9. Germline CDR1 is DFQATT and CDR2 is SNEGSKA (reference sequence). This CDR3 is 15 amino acids long. In nucleotides, the CDR3 is TGCAGTGCTAGTCTCCGGACTAGCGACCAAGATACGCAGTATTTT. Translated, it gives CSASLRTSDQDTQYF.

The chain employs TRBV7-3 and TRBJ1-1; D gene ambiguous. Trimming took off 3 bases at V and 4 bases at J, with 15 bases between the two ends. The CDR3 loop spans 15 amino acids. Per the germline V gene, CDR1 is SGHTA and CDR2 is FQGTGA. In DNA form, the CDR3 reads TGTGCCAGCAGCTTGAGTGCCCCAGTCCCCACTGAAGCTTTCTTT. Translating it yields CASSLSAPVPTEAFF.

This clone was detected only a few times. This chain uses TRBV30 with TRBJ2-3; D gene ambiguous. The V and J ends lost 2 bases and 4 bases respectively, with 4 bases between them. The germline CDR1 and CDR2 sequences are GTSNPN and SVGIG (reference sequence). CDR3 length: 11 residues. CDR3 residues: CAWSRADTQYF. The CDR3, as DNA: TGTGCCTGGAGTAGGGCAGATACGCAGTATTTT.

This rearrangement joins TRBV14 to TRBJ1-1; tentative D call: TRBD1 (5 bases). The V end was cut by 4 bases, the J end by 1 base, with 22 bases between. CDR3 length: 18 residues. CDR1 and CDR2 from the germline V gene are SGHDN and FVKESK. The CDR3 reads CASSPLRDPRGANTEAFF. The CDR3 region has the DNA TGTGCCAGCAGCCCCTTACGGGACCCCCGAGGGGCGAACACTGAAGCTTTCTTT.

The chain employs TRBV5-1 and TRBJ2-4; D unresolved. Germline values: CDR1 SGHRS, CDR2 YFSETQ. Trimming took off 4 bases at V and 0 bases at J, with 11 bases between the two ends. CDR3 length: 15 residues. CDR3 in amino acids: CASSPTERAKNIQYF. The CDR3 DNA is TGCGCCAGCAGCCCAACGGAGAGAGCCAAAAACATTCAGTACTTC. Using reference TRBV5-1 and TRBJ2-4 for the parts outside the CDR3, the full variable domain is KAGVTQTPRYLIKTRGQQVTLSCSPISGHRSVSWYQQTPGQGLQFLFEYFSETQRNKGNFPGRFSGRQFSNSRSEMNVSTLELGDSALYLCASSPTERAKNIQYFGAGTRLSVL.

This clone appeared a single time. The V call is TRBV11-2, the J call TRBJ2-7; D is possibly TRBD1 (5 bases). Germline V lookup: CDR1 SGHAT, CDR2 FQNNGV. Trimming cost V 5 bases and J 4 bases, with 27 bases left between them. There are 18 residues in the CDR3. CDR3 loop: CASSPLGRPKTVEYEQYF. The CDR3 region has the DNA TGTGCCAGCAGCCCGCTCGGACGCCCCAAGACAGTCGAATACGAGCAGTACTTC.

J is TRBJ2-7 and V is TRBV7-8; D perhaps matches TRBD1 (6 bases). The V gene's germline CDR1 is SGHVS and CDR2 FQNEAQ. This CDR3 contains 13 residues. V lost 5 bases, J lost 1 base, and 9 bases lay in between. As DNA, the CDR3 is TGTGCCAGCAGCGAGACAGGATCCTACGAGCAGTACTTC. Its protein is CASSETGSYEQYF. The complete variable domain, with remaining parts taken from reference TRBV7-8 and TRBJ2-7, reads GAGVSQSPRYKVAKRGQDVALRCDPISGHVSLFWYQQALGQGPEFLTYFQNEAQLDKSGLPSDRFFAERPEGSVSTLKIQRTQQEDSAVYLCASSETGSYEQYFGPGTRLTVT.

This chain links TRBV7-2 with TRBJ2-5, with 8 bases identical to TRBD2. Germline assignment: CDR1 SGHTA and CDR2 FQGNSA. This CDR3 is 16 amino acids long. V gave up 2 bases and J gave up 3 bases; unmatched junction bases: 8. The CDR3 is CASSLRRGEGKETQYF. CDR3 bases: TGTGCCAGCAGCTTAAGGCGGGGGGAGGGAAAAGAGACCCAGTACTTC.

This clone was observed a single time. This chain joins TRBV6-5 and TRBJ1-1, with D possibly matching TRBD1 (5 bases). With 0 bases removed from V and 1 base from J, the gap between germline ends came to 12 bases. This CDR3 has 16 amino acids. Per the germline V gene, CDR1 is MNHEY and CDR2 is SVGAGI. CDR3 sequence: CASSYSVRGGNTEAFF. CDR3 sequence (DNA): TGTGCCAGCAGTTACTCGGTTAGGGGCGGGAACACTGAAGCTTTCTTT.

This chain's CDR3 is CASSQELGGIGTDTQYF. The DNA of the CDR3 is TGCGCCAGCAGCCAAGAATTGGGGGGTATTGGCACAGATACGCAGTATTTT. The rearrangement joins TRBV4-3 to TRBJ2-3, with D possibly being TRBD2 (6 bases). This CDR3 has 17 amino acids. Germline V gene sequence: CDR1 LGHNA, CDR2 YSLEER. V was clipped by 0 bases and J by 1 base, with 14 bases between them.

The chain couples TRBV20-1 to TRBJ1-1, with D possibly matching TRBD1 (5 bases). Germline lookup yields CDR1 DFQATT and CDR2 SNEGSKA (reference sequence). V lost 6 bases and J lost 10, with 15 bases in between. CDR3 length equals 11 residues. Written as DNA, the CDR3 is TGCAGTGCCGGGGGAAGTTTAGTAGCTTTCTTT. Translated: CSAGGSLVAFF.

The chain carries TRBV4-1 and TRBJ2-1, with TRBD1 matching over 9 bases. The J segment lost 4 bases and the V segment lost 0 bases, leaving 16 bases of the junction unmatched. Germline CDR1 reads MGHRA; CDR2 reads YSYEKL. The length of the CDR3 is 20 residues. The CDR3 nucleotides read TGCGCCAGCAGCCAAGAGAGGGGGGTTTGGGACAGGGATCTTTACAATGAGCAGTTCTTC. Translation: CASSQERGVWDRDLYNEQFF.

The V call is TRBV2, the J call TRBJ2-3; 7 bases agree with TRBD2. The CDR3 consists of 18 residues. After removal of 1 base from V and 0 bases from J, the junction contained 10 bases not matched to a gene. Germline values: CDR1 SNHLY, CDR2 FYNNEI. DNA of the CDR3: TGTGCCAGCAGTGAAGTACTAGCGACCAAGTATAGCACAGATACGCAGTATTTT. Its protein product is CASSEVLATKYSTDTQYF.

The chain joins TRBV4-1 to TRBJ2-5; D might be TRBD1 or TRBD2, each matching 5 bases. This CDR3 has 16 amino acids. Trimming removed 6 bases at V and 2 bases at J, with 19 bases between. The germline V gene encodes CDR1 MGHRA and CDR2 YSYEKL. The CDR3 region is CASRKTRGTVQETQYF. The CDR3 DNA reads TGCGCCAGCAGAAAGACTCGAGGGACGGTACAAGAGACCCAGTACTTC.

This chain joins TRBV7-2 and TRBJ2-1; 7 nucleotides align to TRBD2. Looked up from germline, CDR1 is SGHTA and CDR2 is FQGNSA. The CDR3 totals 18 residues. Trimming at V came to 2 bases and at J to 0 bases, leaving 10 bases not matched to a gene. The DNA for the CDR3 is TGTGCCAGCAGCTTATCCGGACTAGAGCGGAGCTCCTACAATGAGCAGTTCTTC. This translates into CASSLSGLERSSYNEQFF.

The rearrangement joins TRBV18 to TRBJ1-3, with D possibly being TRBD1 (6 bases). Germline V gene lookup returns CDR1 KGHSH and CDR2 LQKENI. The CDR3 runs 15 residues. V was clipped by 5 bases and J by 0 bases, with 11 bases between them. Written as DNA, the CDR3 is TGTGCCAGCTCAGATACAGGGACCTCTGGAAACACCATATATTTT. Its translation: CASSDTGTSGNTIYF. Variable domain in full (rest from reference TRBV18 and TRBJ1-3): NAGVMQNPRHLVRRRGQEARLRCSPMKGHSHVYWYRQLPEEGLKFMVYLQKENIIDESGMPKERFSAEFPKEGPSILRIQQVVRGDSAAYFCASSDTGTSGNTIYFGEGSWLTVV.

J is TRBJ1-5 and V is TRBV6-2 or TRBV6-3; TRBD1 matches 8 bases. Trimming took 5 bases from V and 6 from J; bases not matched to a gene: 15. CDR1 MNHEY and CDR2 SVGEGT come from the germline V gene. The CDR3 is 17 residues long. For the CDR3, the DNA is TGTGCCAGCAGTCCAGGACAGGGAGGCTTTTTCGTTCAGCCCCAGCATTTT. Amino acid sequence: CASSPGQGGFFVQPQHF.